The source of this T cell receptor beta chain is a study of blood T cell repertoires in COVID-19. The wider study: The United States, Italy and Spain provided the acute and convalescent COVID-19 samples. PBMCs, B-cell-depleted T cells, or T cells provided the cDNA or gDNA that made up the material.

The CDR3 extends over 14 amino acids. The germline gives CDR1 SGHNT, CDR2 YENEEA. The V end was cut by 1 base, the J end by 6 bases, with 10 bases between. As handled by the study authors: Reference gene primer amplification gave nucleated cell count estimates. Sequencing was performed with immunoSEQ multiplex PCR; in TCRdb, only in-frame clones are kept and a portion is missing. V and J calls and clone size come straight from that table; D and trimming were deduced from the DNA. This sample has 55,000 or so clones, with 65% to 90% found just once. The rearrangement uses TRBV11-3 and TRBJ2-1; no clear D. This sequence originates from a human donor in a cohort sampled during active COVID-19. The sequencing input was peripheral blood. CDR3 protein: CASSLGYSLNEQFF. CDR3 in DNA: TGTGCCAGCAGCTTAGGCTACAGTCTCAATGAGCAGTTCTTC.